This TCR beta chain was captured in a study of T cell responses to AZD1222 COVID-19 vaccine. To note about this clone: Its target is unknown.

Produced via immunoSEQ multiplex PCR; TCRdb's table is partial and in-frame only. The sample lists over 90,000 clones, less than 95% seen once, with about 5% in the top ten. General observations from the study: Vaccine-associated CD4 TCRs ranged over spike, dominating at 160-218 and 743-854. A mostly white British donor set with more females was recruited, and clonal diversity was possibly underestimated. Reports say nearly half of spike-specific TCRs go after unmutated variant regions. Vaccination with two AZD1222 doses was followed by a rise in Spike-specific TCR breadth and depth.

This CDR3 comprises 14 residues. Germline assignment: CDR1 GTSNPN and CDR2 SVGIG (reference sequence). V was trimmed by 2 bases and J by 8 bases, leaving 16 bases between them. This sequence was found in an adult in good health. Sequenced here: peripheral blood, sampled on day 0 of AZD1222 vaccination. V is TRBV30 and J is TRBJ2-4, with D possibly matching TRBD1 (5 bases). CDR3 nucleotides: TGTGCCTGGAGTCCAACCCACCAGGGTGACATTCAGTACTTC. This codes for CAWSPTHQGDIQYF. Full variable domain (rest looked up from reference TRBV30 and TRBJ2-4): SQTIHQWPATLVQPVGSPLSLECTVEGTSNPNLYWYRQAAGRGLQLLFYSVGIGQISSEVPQNLSASRPQDRQFILSSKKLLLSDSGFYLCAWSPTHQGDIQYFGAGTRLSVL.